The present entry profiles one TCR beta chain with its context. The sample belongs to a study of blood T cell repertoires in COVID-19. On the study more broadly: There were acute and convalescent COVID-19 samples, and they came from the United States, Italy and Spain.

Per the original data handling: Estimation of nucleated cell counts was performed using reference gene primer amplification. TCRdb's table, derived via immunoSEQ multiplex PCR, lists solely in-frame clones and lacks some. V and J calls and clone size are given by that table; D and trimming were obtained from the DNA. This sample yields approximately 350,000 clones, of which 80% to 90% are seen a single time; about 1% belongs to the top ten. This CDR3 contains 14 residues. Self-reported history from a screening survey and questionnaire set each donor's cohort. Recovery meant two consecutive negative NP/OP PCR tests, professional clearance, or resolved symptoms.

The sample comprised PBMCs or T cells enriched from blood (not recorded which). The source of this sequence is a man between 18 and 35 years old who had recovered from COVID-19. The chain links TRBV21-1 to TRBJ1-2; whether TRBD1, the table's D call, matches the DNA was not checked. TRBV21-1 is assigned pseudogene status. The CDR3, as DNA: TGTGCCAGCAGAGGGACAGGGTTTAGGGGTGGCTACACCTTC. This encodes CASRGTGFRGGYTF.